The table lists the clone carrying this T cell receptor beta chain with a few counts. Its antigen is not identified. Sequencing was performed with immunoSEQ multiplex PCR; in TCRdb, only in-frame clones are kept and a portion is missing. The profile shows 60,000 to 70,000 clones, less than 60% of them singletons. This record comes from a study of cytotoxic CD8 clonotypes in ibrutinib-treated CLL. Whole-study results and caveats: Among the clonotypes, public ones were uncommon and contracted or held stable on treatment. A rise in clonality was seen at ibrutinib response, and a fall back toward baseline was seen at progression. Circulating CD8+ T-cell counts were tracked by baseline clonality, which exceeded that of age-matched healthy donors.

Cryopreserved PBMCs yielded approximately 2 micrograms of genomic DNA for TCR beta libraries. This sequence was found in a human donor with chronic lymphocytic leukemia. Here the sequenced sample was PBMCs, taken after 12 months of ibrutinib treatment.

CDR3 bases: TGTGCCAGCAGCCGTAACGTGGACTATGGCTACACCTTC. Translating gives CASSRNVDYGYTF. The gene calls are TRBV11-2 and TRBJ1-2; D remains ambiguous. CDR1 SGHAT and CDR2 FQNNGV come from the germline V gene. The CDR3 covers 13 residues. Between the trimmed V and J ends, which lost 5 bases and 3 bases, there was a span of 10 bases. The whole variable domain, filled in from reference TRBV11-2 and TRBJ1-2, reads EAGVAQSPRYKIIEKRQSVAFWCNPISGHATLYWYQQILGQGPKLLIQFQNNGVVDDSQLPKDRFSAERLKGVDSTLKIQPAKLEDSAVYLCASSRNVDYGYTFGSGTRLTVV.